The 3 T cell receptor beta chains presented below share a single source sample, sequenced in a study of CD8+CD57+ T cells in acquired aplastic anemia listed by TCRdb under 2018. Sequencing took place on an Illumina HiSeq 2000. TCR beta VDJ combination and CDR3 sequence profiling used genomic DNA as the template. TCRdb reanalyzed the raw reads on its own, using fastp at Q25 for trimming and MiXCR for clone calling, and kept in-frame beta chains. For every CDR3 protein sequence, its rows merge into one entry that carries the most common genes and DNA. Within this sample are fewer than 250,000 distinct CDR3 sequences, with less than 65% of them counted one time only. The top ten clones comprise 16% of the sample. The sequencing input was sorted CD4+, CD8+, or CD8+CD57+ T cells (not recorded which) from PBMCs. Every receptor here comes from a human donor in good health, serving as a control.

Many counts were recorded for this clonotype. This sequence joins TRBV4-3 and TRBJ2-2, with 7 bases fitting TRBD1. The V and J ends lost 5 bases and 0 bases, in that order; junction bases with no gene match: 3. This CDR3 spans 15 amino acids. In germline, CDR1 is LGHNA, CDR2 YSLEER. The CDR3: CASSTGTANTGELFF. CDR3 DNA sequence: TGCGCCAGCAGCACCGGGACAGCGAACACCGGGGAGCTGTTTTTT.

In the case of this clonotype: A much larger clone differs from this one at a single base, so this may be a read error. V usage is TRBV7-3 and J usage is TRBJ1-3; 9 bases are shared with TRBD1. The CDR3 consists of 17 residues. CDR1 and CDR2 (germline): SGHTA, FQGTGA. CDR3 region: CASSQEGQGNSGNTIYF. DNA of the CDR3: TGCGCCAGCAGCCAAGAGGGACAGGGAAACTCTGGAAACACCATATATTTT. Supplemented by reference TRBV7-3 and TRBJ1-3, the full variable domain reads GAGVSQTPSNKVTEKGKYVELRCDPISGHTALYWYRQSLGQGPEFLIYFQGTGAADDSGLPNDRFFAVRPEGSVSTLKIQRTERGDSAVYLCASSQEGQGNSGNTIYFGEGSWLTVV.

This clonotype was detected only a few times. The gene calls are TRBV3-1 and TRBJ1-2; D possibly corresponds to TRBD1 (5 bases). This CDR3 is 16 amino acids long. Germline CDR1 and CDR2: LGHDT and YNNKEL (reference sequence). V was cut by 1 base and J by 0 bases, with 12 bases left in between. The CDR3 spells CASSQGFGASNYGYTF. CDR3 sequence (DNA): TGTGCCAGCAGCCAAGGATTCGGGGCCTCTAACTATGGCTACACCTTC.